The present T cell receptor beta chain was sequenced within a study of blood T cell repertoires in COVID-19. Background on the study: There were acute and convalescent COVID-19 samples, and they came from the United States, Italy and Spain. PBMCs, B-cell-depleted T cells, or T cells provided the cDNA or gDNA that made up the material.

The ends were cut back, 6 bases at V and 5 bases at J, with 19 bases in the middle. The germline gives CDR1 LNHDA, CDR2 SQIVND (reference sequence). This CDR3 has 15 amino acids. How the authors handled the data: Using reference gene primer amplification, nucleated cell counts were estimated. The protocol was immunoSEQ multiplex PCR, while the TCRdb copy is restricted to in-frame clones and leaves out a portion. That table furnishes V, J and clone size, whereas the DNA furnished D and trimming. This sample has 250,000 or so clones, with around 84% found just once. The sequence came from a man aged 60 to 69 with acute or convalescent COVID-19. Material: peripheral blood. The J gene is TRBJ1-1, the V gene TRBV19; D not resolved. Written as DNA, the CDR3 is TGTGCCAGTAGGGATCGGCCCGGCGGAGGGACTGAAGCTTTCTTT. It specifies CASRDRPGGGTEAFF.